This T cell receptor beta chain originates from a study of CD8 T cells in ankylosing spondylitis (dated by TCRdb to about 2017). About the investigation overall: T cell receptor beta repertoires were profiled in healthy donors and ankylosing spondylitis patients so that disease-linked TCR variants could be found. In total, the full study cohort was made up of roughly 100 healthy donors and approximately 24 ankylosing spondylitis patients. Samples of peripheral blood were taken, and for ankylosing spondylitis patients, synovial fluid was collected as well. Study-level results and caveats: A TCR beta motif made up of several highly homologous amino acid variants appeared to be characteristic of blood from ankylosing spondylitis patients. Some motif variants had previously been reported in the synovial fluid and blood of reactive arthritis patients, which suggests shared mechanisms of disease initiation. Significant enrichment of the disease-linked clones was reported in matched synovial fluid samples from ankylosing spondylitis patients. A CD8+ phenotype was shown by the disease-linked clones, which were found at relatively low frequencies in peripheral blood.

From cysteine to phenylalanine, the CDR3 is 13 amino acids long. This entry keeps only the CDR3 DNA: 39 bases, framed from base 1. Cut back by 4 bases and 3 bases, the V and J ends lie 13 bases apart. Looking up the germline V gene yields CDR1 SQVTM and CDR2 ANQGSEA. Comment on this clonotype: The clone's antigen remains unknown. The record has no base qualities; no much larger clone is one base away.

The instrument given in TCRdb is Illumina HiSeq 2500. TCR beta libraries were prepared by quantitative 5'-RACE with molecular barcodes. The source study handled its data this way. A new computational method, built on a probabilistic model of VDJ rearrangement, was used to identify disease-linked TCR variants. The raw public reads went through TCRdb reprocessing: fastp at Q25, MiXCR clone calling, in-frame beta chains kept. One record per CDR3 amino acid sequence lists the most common genes and DNA. TCRdb, rather than the study authors, made the V and J calls. The sample table holds 230,000 or so distinct CDR3 sequences, of which about a sixth were seen once. The ten largest account for around 32% of the sample.

This sequence uses TRBV29-1 and TRBJ2-7; the best D guess is TRBD1, with 5 bases matching. The sample was blood, either unsorted or a sorted T cell fraction (not recorded which). This clonotype was sampled from a male donor with ankylosing spondylitis or in good health (not recorded which). For the CDR3, the sequence is CSVADSYDYEQYF. The DNA sequence is TGCAGCGTTGCTGACAGTTATGACTACGAGCAGTACTTC.